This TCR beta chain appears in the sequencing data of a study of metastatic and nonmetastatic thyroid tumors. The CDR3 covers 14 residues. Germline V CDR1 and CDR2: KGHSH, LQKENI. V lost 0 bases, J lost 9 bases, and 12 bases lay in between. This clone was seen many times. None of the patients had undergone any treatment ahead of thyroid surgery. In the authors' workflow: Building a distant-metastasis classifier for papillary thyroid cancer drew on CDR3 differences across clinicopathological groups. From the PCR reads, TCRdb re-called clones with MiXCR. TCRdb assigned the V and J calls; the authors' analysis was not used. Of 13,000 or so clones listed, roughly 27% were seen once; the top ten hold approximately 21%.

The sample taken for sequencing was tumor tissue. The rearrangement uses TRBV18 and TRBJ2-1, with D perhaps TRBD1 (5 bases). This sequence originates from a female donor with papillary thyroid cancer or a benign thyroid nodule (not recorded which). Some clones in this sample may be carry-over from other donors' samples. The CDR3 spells CASSPPVRDGEQFF. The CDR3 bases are TGTGCCAGCTCACCACCGGTCAGGGATGGTGAGCAGTTCTTC.